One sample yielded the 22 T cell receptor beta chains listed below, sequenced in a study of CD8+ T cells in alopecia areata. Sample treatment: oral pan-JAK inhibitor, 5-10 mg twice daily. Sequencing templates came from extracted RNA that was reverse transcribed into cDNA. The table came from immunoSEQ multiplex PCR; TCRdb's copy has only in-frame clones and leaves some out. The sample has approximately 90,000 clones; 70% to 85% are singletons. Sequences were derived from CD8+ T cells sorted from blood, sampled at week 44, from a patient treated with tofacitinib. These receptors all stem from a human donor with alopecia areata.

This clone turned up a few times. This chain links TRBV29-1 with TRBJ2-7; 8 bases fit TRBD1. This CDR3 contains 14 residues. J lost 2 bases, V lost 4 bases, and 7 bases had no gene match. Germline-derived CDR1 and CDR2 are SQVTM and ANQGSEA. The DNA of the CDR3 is TGCAGCGTTGCTTCTCGGGACAGGACCTACGAGCAGTACTTC. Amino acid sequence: CSVASRDRTYEQYF.

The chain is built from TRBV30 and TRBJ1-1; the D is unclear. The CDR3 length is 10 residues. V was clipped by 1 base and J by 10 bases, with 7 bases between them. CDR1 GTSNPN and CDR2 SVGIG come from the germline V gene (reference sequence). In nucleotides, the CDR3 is TGTGCCTGGAGTGATCGGAGAGCTTTCTTT. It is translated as CAWSDRRAFF.

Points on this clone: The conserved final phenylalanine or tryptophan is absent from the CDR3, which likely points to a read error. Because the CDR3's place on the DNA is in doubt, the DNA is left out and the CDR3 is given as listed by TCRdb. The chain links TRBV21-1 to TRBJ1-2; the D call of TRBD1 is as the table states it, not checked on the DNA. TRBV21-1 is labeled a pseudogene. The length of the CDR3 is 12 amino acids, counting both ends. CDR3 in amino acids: CASSPGTGAEYD.

The CDR3 loop is CASSSRTDNSGANVLTF. The CDR3 DNA reads as TGTGCCAGCAGCTCCCGGACAGACAACTCTGGGGCCAACGTCCTGACTTTC. The rearrangement links TRBV11-3 to TRBJ2-6, with TRBD1 as a possible D gene (6 bases). V lost 4 bases to trimming and J lost 0 bases, with 13 bases between them. Germline values: CDR1 SGHNT, CDR2 YENEEA. The length of the CDR3 is 17 residues.

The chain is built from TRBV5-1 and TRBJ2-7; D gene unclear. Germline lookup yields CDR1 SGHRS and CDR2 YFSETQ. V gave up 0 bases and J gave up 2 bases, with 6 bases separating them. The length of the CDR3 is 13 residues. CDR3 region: CASSLESPYEQYF. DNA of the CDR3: TGCGCCAGCAGCTTGGAATCCCCCTACGAGCAGTACTTC. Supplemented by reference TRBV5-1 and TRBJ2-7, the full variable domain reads KAGVTQTPRYLIKTRGQQVTLSCSPISGHRSVSWYQQTPGQGLQFLFEYFSETQRNKGNFPGRFSGRQFSNSRSEMNVSTLELGDSALYLCASSLESPYEQYFGPGTRLTVT.

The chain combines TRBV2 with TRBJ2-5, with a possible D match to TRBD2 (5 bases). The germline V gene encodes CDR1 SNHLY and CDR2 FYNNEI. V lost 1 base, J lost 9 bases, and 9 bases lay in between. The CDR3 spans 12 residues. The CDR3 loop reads CASSEVGEPQYF. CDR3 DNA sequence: TGTGCCAGCAGTGAAGTCGGGGAGCCCCAGTACTTC.

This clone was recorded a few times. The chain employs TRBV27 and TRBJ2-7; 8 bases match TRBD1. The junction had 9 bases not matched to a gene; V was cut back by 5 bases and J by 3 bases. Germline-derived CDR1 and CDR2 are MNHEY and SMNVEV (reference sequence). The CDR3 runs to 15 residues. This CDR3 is CASSTGQGTFYEQYF. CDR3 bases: TGTGCCAGCAGTACCGGACAGGGAACCTTCTACGAGCAGTACTTC.

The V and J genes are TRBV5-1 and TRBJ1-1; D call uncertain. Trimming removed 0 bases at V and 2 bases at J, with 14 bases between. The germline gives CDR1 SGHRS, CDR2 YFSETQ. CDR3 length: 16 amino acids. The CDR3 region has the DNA TGCGCCAGCAGCTTGGTTGGGGATACGAGTAACACTGAAGCTTTCTTT. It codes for CASSLVGDTSNTEAFF.

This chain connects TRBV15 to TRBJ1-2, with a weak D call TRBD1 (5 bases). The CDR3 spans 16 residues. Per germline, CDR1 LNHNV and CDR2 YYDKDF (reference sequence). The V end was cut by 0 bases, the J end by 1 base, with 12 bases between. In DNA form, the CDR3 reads TGTGCCACCAGCAGAGATTTATCAGGGCTTAACTATGGCTACACCTTC. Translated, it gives CATSRDLSGLNYGYTF.

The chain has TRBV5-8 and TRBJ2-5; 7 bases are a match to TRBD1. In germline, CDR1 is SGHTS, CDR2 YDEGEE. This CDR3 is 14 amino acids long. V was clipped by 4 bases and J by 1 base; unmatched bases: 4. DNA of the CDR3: TGTGCCAGCAGCCAGGGGGATATCCAAGAGACCCAGTACTTC. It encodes CASSQGDIQETQYF.

The CDR3 DNA reads as TGTGCCAGCAGTCCAGGGACCACAGCTCCCCTCCTCTATGGCTACACCTTC. Translation: CASSPGTTAPLLYGYTF. The rearrangement joins TRBV27 to TRBJ1-2; a weak D match, TRBD1 (5 bases). The V end was cut by 5 bases, the J end by 4 bases, with 23 bases between. The germline V gene has CDR1 MNHEY and CDR2 SMNVEV (reference sequence). CDR3 length: 17 amino acids.

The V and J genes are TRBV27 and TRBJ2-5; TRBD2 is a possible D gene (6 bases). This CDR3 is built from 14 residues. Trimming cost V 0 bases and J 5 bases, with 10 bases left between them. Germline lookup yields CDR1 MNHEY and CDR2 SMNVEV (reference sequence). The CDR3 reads CASSLSLGGETQYF. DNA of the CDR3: TGTGCCAGCAGTTTATCGTTGGGGGGTGAGACCCAGTACTTC.

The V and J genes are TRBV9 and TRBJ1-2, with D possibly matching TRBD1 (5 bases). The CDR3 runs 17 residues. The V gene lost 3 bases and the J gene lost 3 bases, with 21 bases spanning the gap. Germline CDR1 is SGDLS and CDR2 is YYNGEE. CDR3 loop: CASSGNRAGRFYYGYTF. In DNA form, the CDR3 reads TGTGCCAGCAGCGGAAATAGGGCAGGGAGGTTTTACTATGGCTACACCTTC.

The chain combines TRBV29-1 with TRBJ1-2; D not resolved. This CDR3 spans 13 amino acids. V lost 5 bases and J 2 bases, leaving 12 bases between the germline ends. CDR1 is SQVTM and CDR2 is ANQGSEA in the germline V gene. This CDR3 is CSVRSSYNYGYTF. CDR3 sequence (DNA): TGCAGCGTTCGAAGCTCCTACAACTATGGCTACACCTTC.

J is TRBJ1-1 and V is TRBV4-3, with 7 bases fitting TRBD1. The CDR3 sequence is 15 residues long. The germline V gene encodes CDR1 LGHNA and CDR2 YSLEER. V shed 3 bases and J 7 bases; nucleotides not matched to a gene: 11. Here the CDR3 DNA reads TGCGCCAGCAGCCAGGGACGGACAGGTCAAAGTGAAGCTTTCTTT. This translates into CASSQGRTGQSEAFF.

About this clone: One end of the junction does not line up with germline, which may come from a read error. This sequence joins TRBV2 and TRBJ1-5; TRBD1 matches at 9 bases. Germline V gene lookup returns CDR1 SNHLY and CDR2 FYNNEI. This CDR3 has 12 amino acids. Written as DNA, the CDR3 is TGTGCCAGCAGTCCCGGGACAGGGCCTTTGGATTTT. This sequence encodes CASSPGTGPLDF.

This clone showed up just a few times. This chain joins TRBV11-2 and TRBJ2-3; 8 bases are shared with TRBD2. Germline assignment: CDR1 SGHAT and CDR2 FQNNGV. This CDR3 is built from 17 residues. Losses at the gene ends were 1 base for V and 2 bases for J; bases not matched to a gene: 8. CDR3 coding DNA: TGTGCCAGCAGCTTAGTTTCCGGGGGGGGCTACACAGATACGCAGTATTTT. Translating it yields CASSLVSGGGYTDTQYF.

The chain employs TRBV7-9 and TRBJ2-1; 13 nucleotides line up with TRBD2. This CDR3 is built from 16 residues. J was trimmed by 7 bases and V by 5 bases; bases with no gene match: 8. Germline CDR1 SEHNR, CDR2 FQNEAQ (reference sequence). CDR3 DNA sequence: TGTGCCAGCAGCCCAACTAGCGGGGGGGCAGGGAATGAGCAGTTCTTC. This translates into CASSPTSGGAGNEQFF. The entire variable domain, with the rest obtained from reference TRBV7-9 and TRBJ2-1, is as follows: DTGVSQNPRHKITKRGQNVTFRCDPISEHNRLYWYRQTLGQGPEFLTYFQNEAQLEKSRLLSDRFSAERPKGSFSTLEIQRTEQGDSAMYLCASSPTSGGAGNEQFFGPGTRLTVL.

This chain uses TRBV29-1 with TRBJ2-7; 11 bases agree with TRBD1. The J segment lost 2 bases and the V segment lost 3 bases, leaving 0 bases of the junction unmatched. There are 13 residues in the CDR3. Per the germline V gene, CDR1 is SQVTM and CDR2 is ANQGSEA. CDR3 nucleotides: TGCAGCGTTGAGGGACAGGGGGCCTACGAGCAGTACTTC. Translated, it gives CSVEGQGAYEQYF.

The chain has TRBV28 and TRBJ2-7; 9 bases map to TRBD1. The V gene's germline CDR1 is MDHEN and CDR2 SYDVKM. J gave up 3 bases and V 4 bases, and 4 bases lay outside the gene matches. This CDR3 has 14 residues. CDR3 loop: CASSSRTGVYEQYF. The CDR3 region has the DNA TGTGCCAGCAGTTCCCGGACAGGGGTCTACGAGCAGTACTTC.

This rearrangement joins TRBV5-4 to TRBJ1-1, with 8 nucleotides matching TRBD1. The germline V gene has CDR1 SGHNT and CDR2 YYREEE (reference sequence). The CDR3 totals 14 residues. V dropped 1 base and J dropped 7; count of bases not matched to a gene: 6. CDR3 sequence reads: CASSLLQGENEAFF. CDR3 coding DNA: TGTGCCAGCAGCTTGTTACAGGGGGAAAATGAAGCTTTCTTT.

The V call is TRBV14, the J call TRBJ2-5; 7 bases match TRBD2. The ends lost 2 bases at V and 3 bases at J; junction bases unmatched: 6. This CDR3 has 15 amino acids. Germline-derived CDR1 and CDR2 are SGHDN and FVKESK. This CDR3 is CASSQFETSKETQYF. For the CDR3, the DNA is TGTGCCAGCAGCCAATTCGAGACTAGCAAAGAGACCCAGTACTTC.